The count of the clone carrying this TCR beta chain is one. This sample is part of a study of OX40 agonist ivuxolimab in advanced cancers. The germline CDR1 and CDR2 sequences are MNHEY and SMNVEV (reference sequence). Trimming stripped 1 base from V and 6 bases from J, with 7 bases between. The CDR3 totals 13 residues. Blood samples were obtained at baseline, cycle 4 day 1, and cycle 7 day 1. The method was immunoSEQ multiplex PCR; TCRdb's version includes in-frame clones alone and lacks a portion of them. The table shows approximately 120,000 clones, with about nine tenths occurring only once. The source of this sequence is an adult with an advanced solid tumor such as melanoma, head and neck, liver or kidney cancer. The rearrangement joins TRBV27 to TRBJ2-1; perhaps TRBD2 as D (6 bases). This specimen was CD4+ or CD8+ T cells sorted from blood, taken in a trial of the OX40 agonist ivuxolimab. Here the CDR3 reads CASSLWTTNEQFF. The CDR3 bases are TGTGCCAGCAGTTTATGGACTACCAATGAGCAGTTCTTC.